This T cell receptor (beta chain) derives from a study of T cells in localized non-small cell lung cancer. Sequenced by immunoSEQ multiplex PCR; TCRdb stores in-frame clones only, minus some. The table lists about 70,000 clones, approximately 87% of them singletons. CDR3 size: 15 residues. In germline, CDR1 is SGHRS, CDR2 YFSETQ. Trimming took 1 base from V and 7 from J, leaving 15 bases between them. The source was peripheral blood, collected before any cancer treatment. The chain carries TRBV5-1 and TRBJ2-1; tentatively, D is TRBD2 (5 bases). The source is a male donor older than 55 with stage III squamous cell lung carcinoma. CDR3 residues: CASSLSDPEVNEQFF. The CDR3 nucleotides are TGCGCCAGCAGCTTGTCGGACCCGGAGGTAAATGAGCAGTTCTTC.